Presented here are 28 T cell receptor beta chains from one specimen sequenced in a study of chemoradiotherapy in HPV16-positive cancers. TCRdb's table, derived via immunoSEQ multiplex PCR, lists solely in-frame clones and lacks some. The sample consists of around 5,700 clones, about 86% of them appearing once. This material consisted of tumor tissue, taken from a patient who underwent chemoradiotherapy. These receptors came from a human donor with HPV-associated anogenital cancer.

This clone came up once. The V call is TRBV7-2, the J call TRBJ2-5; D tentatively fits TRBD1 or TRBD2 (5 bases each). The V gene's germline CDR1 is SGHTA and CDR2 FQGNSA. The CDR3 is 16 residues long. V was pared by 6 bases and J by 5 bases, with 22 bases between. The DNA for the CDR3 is TGTGCCAGCAGTCTCGGGGCCTTCCTGGAGGTCGAGACCCAGTACTTC. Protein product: CASSLGAFLEVETQYF.

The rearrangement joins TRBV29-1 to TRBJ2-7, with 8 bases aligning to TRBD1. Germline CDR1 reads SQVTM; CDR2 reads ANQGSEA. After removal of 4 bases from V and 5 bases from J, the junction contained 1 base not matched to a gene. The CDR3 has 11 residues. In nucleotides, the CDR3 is TGCAGCGTTGGACAGGGGAACGAGCAGTACTTC. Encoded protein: CSVGQGNEQYF.

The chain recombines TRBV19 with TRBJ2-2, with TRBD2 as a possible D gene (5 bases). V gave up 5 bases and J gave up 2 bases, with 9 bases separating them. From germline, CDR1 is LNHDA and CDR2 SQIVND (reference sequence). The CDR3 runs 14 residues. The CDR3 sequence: CASSDPGNTGELFF. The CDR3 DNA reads TGTGCCAGTAGTGATCCGGGAAACACCGGGGAGCTGTTTTTT.

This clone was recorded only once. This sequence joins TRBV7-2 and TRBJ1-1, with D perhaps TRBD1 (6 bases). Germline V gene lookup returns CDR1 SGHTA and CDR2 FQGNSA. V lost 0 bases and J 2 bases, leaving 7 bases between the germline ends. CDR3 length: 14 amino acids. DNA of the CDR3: TGTGCCAGCAGCTTAGCGGGGGGCAACACTGAAGCTTTCTTT. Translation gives CASSLAGGNTEAFF. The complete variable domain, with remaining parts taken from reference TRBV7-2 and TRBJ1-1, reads GAGVSQSPSNKVTEKGKDVELRCDPISGHTALYWYRQSLGQGLEFLIYFQGNSAPDKSGLPSDRFSAERTGGSVSTLTIQRTQQEDSAVYLCASSLAGGNTEAFFGQGTRLTVV.

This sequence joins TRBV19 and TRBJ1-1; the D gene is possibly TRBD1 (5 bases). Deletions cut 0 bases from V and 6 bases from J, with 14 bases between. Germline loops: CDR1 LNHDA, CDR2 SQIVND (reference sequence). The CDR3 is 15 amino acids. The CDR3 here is CASSIDHRTYPEAFF. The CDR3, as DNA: TGTGCCAGTAGTATAGATCACAGGACATATCCTGAAGCTTTCTTT.

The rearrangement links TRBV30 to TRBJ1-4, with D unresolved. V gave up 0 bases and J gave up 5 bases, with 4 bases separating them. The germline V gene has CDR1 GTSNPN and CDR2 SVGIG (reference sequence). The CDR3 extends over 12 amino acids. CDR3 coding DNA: TGTGCCTGGAGTGTAACGAATGAAAAACTGTTTTTT. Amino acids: CAWSVTNEKLFF. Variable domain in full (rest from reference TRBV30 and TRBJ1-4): SQTIHQWPATLVQPVGSPLSLECTVEGTSNPNLYWYRQAAGRGLQLLFYSVGIGQISSEVPQNLSASRPQDRQFILSSKKLLLSDSGFYLCAWSVTNEKLFFGSGTQLSVL.

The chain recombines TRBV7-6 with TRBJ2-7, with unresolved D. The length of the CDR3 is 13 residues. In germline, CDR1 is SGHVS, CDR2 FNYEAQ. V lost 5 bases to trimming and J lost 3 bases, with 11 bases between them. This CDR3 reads CASSRIADYEQYF. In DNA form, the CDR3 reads TGTGCCAGCAGCCGGATAGCTGACTACGAGCAGTACTTC.

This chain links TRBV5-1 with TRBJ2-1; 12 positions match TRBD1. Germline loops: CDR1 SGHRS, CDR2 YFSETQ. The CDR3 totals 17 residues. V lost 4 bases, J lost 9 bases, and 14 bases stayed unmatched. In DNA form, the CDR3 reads TGCGCCAGCAGCCCCCAGGGACAGGGGGCATCAGGGGGTGAGCAGTTCTTC. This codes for CASSPQGQGASGGEQFF.

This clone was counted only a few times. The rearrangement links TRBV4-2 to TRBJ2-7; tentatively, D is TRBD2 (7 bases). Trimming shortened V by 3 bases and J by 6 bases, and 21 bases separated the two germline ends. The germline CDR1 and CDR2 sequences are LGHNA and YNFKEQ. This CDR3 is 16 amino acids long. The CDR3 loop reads CASSQGAGTTFLEQYF. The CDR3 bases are TGTGCCAGCAGCCAGGGGGCCGGGACTACTTTCCTCGAGCAGTACTTC.

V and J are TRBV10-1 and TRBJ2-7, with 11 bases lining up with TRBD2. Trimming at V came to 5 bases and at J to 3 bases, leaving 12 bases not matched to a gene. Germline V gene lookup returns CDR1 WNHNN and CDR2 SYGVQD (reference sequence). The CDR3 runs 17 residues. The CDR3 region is CASSKPGLAVNCYEQYF. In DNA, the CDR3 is TGCGCCAGCAGTAAACCGGGACTAGCGGTAAACTGCTACGAGCAGTACTTC.

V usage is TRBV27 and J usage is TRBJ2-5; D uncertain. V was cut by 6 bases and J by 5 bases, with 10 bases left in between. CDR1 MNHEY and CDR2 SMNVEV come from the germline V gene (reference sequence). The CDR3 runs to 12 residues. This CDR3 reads CASRSLGETQYF. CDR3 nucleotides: TGTGCCAGCAGATCCCTAGGGGAGACCCAGTACTTC.

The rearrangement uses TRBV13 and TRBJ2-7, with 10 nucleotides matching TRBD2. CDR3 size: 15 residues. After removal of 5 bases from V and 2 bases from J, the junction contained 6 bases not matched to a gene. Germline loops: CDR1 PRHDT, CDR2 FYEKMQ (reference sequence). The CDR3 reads CASSPSGRGTYEQYF. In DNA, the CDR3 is TGTGCCAGCAGCCCTAGCGGGAGAGGGACCTACGAGCAGTACTTC.

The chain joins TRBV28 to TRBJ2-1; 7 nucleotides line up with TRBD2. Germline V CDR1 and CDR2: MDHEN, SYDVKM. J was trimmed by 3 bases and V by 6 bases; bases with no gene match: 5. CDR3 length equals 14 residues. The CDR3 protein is CASRYAGVYNEQFF. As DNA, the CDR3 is TGTGCCAGCAGGTACGCGGGAGTCTACAATGAGCAGTTCTTC.

As DNA, the CDR3 is TGTGCCAGTAGTATAGCCCGGGGCTACGAGCAGTACTTC. Translated, it gives CASSIARGYEQYF. This chain links TRBV19 with TRBJ2-7, with a possible D match to TRBD2 (5 bases). The CDR3 is 13 amino acids. V shed 1 base and J shed 3 bases, with 7 bases lying between them. Germline CDR1 LNHDA, CDR2 SQIVND (reference sequence).

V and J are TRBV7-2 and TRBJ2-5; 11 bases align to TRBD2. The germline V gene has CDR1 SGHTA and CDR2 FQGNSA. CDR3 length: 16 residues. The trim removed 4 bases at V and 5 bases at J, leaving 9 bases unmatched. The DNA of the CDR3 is TGTGCCAGCAGCTCCTTAATTAGCGGGGGGGTGGAGACCCAGTACTTC. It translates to CASSSLISGGVETQYF.

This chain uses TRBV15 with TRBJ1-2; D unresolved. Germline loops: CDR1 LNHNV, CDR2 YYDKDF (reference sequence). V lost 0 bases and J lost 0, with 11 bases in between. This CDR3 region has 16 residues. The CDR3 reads CATSRDRGRANYGYTF. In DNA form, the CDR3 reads TGTGCCACCAGCAGAGACCGCGGCCGAGCTAACTATGGCTACACCTTC.

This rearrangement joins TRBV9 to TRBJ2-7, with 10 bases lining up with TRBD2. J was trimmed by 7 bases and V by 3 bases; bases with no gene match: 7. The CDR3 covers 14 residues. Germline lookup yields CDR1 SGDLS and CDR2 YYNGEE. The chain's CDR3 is CASSASGTSVEQYF. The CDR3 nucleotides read TGTGCCAGCAGCGCCTCCGGGACTAGCGTGGAGCAGTACTTC.

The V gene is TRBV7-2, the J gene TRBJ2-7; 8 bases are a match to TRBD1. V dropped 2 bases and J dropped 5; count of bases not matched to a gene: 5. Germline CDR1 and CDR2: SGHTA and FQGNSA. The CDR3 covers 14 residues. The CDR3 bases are TGTGCCAGCAGCTTATCAGGGGGCGACGACGAGCAGTACTTC. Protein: CASSLSGGDDEQYF.

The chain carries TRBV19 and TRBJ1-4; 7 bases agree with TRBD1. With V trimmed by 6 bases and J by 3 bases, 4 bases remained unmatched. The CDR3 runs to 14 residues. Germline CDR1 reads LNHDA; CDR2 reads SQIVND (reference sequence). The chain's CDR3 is CASSRQGSNEKLFF. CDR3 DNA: TGTGCCAGTAGCAGACAGGGTTCTAATGAAAAACTGTTTTTT.

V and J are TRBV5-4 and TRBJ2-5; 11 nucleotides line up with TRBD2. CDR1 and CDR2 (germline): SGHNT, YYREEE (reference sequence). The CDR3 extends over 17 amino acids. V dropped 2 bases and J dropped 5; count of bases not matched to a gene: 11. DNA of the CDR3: TGTGCCAGCAGCTTAGGGACTAGCGGTCCCATTGGGGAGACCCAGTACTTC. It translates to CASSLGTSGPIGETQYF.

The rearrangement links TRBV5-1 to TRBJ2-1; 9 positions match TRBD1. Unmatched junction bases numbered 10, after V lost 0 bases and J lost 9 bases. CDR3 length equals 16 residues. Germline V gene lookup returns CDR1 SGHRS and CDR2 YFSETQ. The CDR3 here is CASSLETGGPGGEQFF. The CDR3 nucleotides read TGCGCCAGCAGCTTGGAGACAGGGGGACCTGGGGGTGAGCAGTTCTTC. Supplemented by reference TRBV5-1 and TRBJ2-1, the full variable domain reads KAGVTQTPRYLIKTRGQQVTLSCSPISGHRSVSWYQQTPGQGLQFLFEYFSETQRNKGNFPGRFSGRQFSNSRSEMNVSTLELGDSALYLCASSLETGGPGGEQFFGPGTRLTVL.

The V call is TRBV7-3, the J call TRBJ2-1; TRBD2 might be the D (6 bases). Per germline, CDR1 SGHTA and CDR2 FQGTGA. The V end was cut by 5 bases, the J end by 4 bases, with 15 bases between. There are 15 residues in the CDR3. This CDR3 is CASSPPGGGYNEQFF. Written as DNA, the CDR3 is TGTGCCAGCAGCCCTCCTGGGGGAGGATACAATGAGCAGTTCTTC.

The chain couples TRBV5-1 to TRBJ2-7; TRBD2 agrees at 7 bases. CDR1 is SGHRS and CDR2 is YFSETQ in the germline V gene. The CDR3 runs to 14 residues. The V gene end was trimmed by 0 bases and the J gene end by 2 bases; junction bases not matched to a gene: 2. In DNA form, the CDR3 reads TGCGCCAGCAGCTTGGGGGCGGGGGCCTACGAGCAGTACTTC. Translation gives CASSLGAGAYEQYF.

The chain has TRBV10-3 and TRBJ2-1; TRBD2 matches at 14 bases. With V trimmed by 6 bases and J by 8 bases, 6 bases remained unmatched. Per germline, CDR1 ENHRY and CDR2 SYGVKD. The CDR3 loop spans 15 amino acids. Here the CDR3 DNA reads TGTGCCATCAGGACTAGCGGGAGGGGGGAGGATGAGCAGTTCTTC. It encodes CAIRTSGRGEDEQFF.

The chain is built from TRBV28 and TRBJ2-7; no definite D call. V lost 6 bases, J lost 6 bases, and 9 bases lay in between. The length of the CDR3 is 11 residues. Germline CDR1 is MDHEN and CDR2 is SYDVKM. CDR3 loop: CASRGMREQYF. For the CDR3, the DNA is TGTGCCAGCAGGGGTATGCGCGAGCAGTACTTC.

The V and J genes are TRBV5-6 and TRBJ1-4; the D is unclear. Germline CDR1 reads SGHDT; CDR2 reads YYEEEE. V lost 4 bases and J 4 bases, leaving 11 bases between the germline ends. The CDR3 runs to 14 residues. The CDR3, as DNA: TGTGCCAGCAGCCCCGGACGGAATAATGAAAAACTGTTTTTT. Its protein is CASSPGRNNEKLFF.

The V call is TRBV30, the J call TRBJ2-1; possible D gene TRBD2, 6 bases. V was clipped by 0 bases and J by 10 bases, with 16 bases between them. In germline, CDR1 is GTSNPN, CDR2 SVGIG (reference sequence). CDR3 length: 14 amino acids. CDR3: CAWSVRDWSAEQFF. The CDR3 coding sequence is TGTGCCTGGAGTGTCCGGGACTGGTCGGCCGAGCAGTTCTTC. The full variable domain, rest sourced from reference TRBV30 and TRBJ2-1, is SQTIHQWPATLVQPVGSPLSLECTVEGTSNPNLYWYRQAAGRGLQLLFYSVGIGQISSEVPQNLSASRPQDRQFILSSKKLLLSDSGFYLCAWSVRDWSAEQFFGPGTRLTVL.

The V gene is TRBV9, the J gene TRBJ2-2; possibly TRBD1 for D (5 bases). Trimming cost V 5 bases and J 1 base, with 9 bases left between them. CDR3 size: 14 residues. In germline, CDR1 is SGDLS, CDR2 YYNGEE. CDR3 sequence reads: CASSHDRNTGELFF. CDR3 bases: TGTGCCAGCAGTCATGACAGGAACACCGGGGAGCTGTTTTTT.